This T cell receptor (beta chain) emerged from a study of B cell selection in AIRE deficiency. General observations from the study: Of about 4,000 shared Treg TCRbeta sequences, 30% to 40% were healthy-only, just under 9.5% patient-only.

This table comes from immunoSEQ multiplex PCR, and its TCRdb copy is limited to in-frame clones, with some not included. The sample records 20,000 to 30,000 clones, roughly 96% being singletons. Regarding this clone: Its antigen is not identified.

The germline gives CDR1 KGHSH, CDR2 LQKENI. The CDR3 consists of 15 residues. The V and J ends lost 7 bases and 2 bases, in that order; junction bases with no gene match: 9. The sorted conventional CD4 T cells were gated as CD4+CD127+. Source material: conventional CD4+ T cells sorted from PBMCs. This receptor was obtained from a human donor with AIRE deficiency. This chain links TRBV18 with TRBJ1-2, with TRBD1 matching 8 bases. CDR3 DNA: TGTGCCAGCTTAGATGACAGGGGTCACAACTATGGCTACACCTTC. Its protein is CASLDDRGHNYGYTF.